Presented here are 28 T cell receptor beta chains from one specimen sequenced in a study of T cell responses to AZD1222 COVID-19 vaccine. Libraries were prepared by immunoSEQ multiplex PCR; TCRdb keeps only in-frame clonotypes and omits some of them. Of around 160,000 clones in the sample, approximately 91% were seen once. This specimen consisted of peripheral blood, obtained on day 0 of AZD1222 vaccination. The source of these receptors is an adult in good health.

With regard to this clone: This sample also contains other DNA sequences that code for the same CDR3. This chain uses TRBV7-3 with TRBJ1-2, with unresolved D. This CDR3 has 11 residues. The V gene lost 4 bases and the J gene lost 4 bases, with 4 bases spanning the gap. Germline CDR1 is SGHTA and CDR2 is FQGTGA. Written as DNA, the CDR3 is TGTGCCAGCAGCTCAGGCTATGGCTACACCTTC. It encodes CASSSGYGYTF.

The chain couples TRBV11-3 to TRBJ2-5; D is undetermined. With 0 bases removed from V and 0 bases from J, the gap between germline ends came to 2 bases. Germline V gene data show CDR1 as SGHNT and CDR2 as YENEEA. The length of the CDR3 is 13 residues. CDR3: CASSLEDQETQYF. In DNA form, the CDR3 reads TGTGCCAGCAGCTTAGAAGACCAAGAGACCCAGTACTTC.

In DNA, the CDR3 is TGTGCCAGCAGCTGGAGGGGTAACACCGGGGAGCTGTTTTTT. Protein product: CASSWRGNTGELFF. This chain joins TRBV7-3 and TRBJ2-2, with a tentative D call TRBD2 (6 bases). This CDR3 has 14 residues. CDR1 is SGHTA and CDR2 is FQGTGA in the germline V gene. V lost 4 bases and J lost 2, with 8 bases in between.

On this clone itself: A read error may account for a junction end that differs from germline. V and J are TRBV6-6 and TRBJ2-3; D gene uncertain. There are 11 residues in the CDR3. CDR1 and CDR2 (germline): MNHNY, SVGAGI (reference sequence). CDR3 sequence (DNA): TGTGCTAGCAGTTACGGAGATACGCAGTATTTT. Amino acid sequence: CASSYGDTQYF.

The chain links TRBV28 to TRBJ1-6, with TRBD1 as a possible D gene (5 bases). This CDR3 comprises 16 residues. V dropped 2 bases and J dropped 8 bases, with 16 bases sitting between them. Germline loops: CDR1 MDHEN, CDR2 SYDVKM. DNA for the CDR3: TGTGCCAGCAGTTTAGGAGGGCAGGGTGGGTATTCACCCCTCCACTTT. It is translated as CASSLGGQGGYSPLHF.

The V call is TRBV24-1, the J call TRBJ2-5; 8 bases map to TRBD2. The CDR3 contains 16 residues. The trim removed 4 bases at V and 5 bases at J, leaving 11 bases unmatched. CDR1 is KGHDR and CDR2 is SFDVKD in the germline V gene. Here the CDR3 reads CATSDLKLGGAETQYF. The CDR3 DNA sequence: TGTGCCACCAGTGACCTAAAACTCGGGGGGGCGGAGACCCAGTACTTC.

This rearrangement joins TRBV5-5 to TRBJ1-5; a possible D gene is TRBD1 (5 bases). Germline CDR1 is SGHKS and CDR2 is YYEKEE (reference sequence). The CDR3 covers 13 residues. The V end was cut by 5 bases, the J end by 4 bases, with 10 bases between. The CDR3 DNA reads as TGTGCCAGCAGATGGGACCTAAATCAGCCCCAGCATTTT. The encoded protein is CASRWDLNQPQHF.

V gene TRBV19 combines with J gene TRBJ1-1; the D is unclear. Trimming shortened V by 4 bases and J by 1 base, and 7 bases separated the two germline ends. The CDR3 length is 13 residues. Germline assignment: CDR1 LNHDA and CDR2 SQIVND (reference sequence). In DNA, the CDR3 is TGTGCCAGTAGTAAGTACACGAACACTGAAGCTTTCTTT. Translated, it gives CASSKYTNTEAFF.

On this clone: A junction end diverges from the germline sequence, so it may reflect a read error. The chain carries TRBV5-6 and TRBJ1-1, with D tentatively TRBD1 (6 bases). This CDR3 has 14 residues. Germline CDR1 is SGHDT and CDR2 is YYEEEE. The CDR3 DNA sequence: TGTGCCAGCAGCTTGGTAAACCAAGGGGGGGACCGGGTTTTT. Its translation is CASSLVNQGGDRVF. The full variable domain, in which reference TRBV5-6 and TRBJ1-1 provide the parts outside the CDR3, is DAGVTQSPTHLIKTRGQQVTLRCSPKSGHDTVSWYQQALGQGPQFIFQYYEEEERQRGNFPDRFSGHQFPNYSSELNVNALLLGDSALYLCASSLVNQGGDRVFGQGTRLTVV.

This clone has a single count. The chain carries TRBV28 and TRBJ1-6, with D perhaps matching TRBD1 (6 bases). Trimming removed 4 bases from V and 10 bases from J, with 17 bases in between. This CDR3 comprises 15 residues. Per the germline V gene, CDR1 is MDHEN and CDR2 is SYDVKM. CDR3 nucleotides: TGTGCCAGCAGTTGGCACAGGGCAGGAGGGTCACCCCTCCACTTT. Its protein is CASSWHRAGGSPLHF.

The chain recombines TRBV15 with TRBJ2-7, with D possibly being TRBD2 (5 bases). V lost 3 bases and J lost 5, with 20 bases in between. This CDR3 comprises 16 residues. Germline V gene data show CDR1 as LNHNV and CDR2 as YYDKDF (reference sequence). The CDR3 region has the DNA TGTGCCACCAGCAGTGGCGGATCCCGGAGGTCCCACGAGCAGTACTTC. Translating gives CATSSGGSRRSHEQYF.

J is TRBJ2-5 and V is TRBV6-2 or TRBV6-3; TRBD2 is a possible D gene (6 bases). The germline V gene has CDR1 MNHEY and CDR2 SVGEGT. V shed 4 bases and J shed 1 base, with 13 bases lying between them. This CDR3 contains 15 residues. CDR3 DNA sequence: TGTGCCAGCAGTTGGCTAGCGCAACCCCAAGAGACCCAGTACTTC. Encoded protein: CASSWLAQPQETQYF.

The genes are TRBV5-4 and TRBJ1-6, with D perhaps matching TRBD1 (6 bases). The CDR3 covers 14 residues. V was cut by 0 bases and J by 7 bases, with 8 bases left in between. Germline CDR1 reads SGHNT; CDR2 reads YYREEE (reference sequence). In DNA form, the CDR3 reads TGTGCCAGCAGCTTGGGACAGGAGAATTCACCCCTCCACTTT. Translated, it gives CASSLGQENSPLHF.

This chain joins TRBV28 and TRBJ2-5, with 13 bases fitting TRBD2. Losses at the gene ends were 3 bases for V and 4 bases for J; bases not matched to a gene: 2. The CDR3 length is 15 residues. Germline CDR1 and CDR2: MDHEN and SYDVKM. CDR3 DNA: TGTGCCAGCAGTTTCTGGACTAGCGGGGGAGAGACCCAGTACTTC. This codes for CASSFWTSGGETQYF.

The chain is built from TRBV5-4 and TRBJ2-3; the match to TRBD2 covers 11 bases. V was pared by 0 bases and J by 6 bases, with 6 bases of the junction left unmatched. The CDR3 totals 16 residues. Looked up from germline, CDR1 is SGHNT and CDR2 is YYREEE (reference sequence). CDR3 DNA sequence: TGTGCCAGCAGCTTGGATAGCGGGGGGGCGATGGATACGCAGTATTTT. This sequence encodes CASSLDSGGAMDTQYF.

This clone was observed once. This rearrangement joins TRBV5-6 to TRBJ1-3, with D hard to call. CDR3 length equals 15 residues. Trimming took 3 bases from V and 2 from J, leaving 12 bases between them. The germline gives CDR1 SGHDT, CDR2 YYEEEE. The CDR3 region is CASSSTQHTGNTIYF. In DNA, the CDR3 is TGTGCCAGCAGCTCCACTCAGCACACTGGAAACACCATATATTTT.

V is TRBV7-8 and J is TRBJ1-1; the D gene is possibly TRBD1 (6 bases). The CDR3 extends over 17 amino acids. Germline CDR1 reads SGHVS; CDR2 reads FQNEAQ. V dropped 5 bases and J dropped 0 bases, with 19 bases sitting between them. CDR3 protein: CASSPWKTRQVNTEAFF. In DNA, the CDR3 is TGTGCCAGCAGCCCATGGAAAACCCGACAGGTGAACACTGAAGCTTTCTTT.

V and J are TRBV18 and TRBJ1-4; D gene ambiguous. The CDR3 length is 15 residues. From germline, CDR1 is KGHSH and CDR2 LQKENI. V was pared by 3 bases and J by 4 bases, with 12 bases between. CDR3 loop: CASSPEGIGNEKLFF. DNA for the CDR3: TGTGCCAGCTCACCGGAAGGGATCGGTAATGAAAAACTGTTTTTT.

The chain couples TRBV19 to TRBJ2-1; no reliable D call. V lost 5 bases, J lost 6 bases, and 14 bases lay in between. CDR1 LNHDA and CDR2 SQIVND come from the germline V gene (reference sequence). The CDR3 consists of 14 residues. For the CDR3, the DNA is TGTGCCAGTAGTGGGGTCGTATTTAGCAATGAGCAGTTCTTC. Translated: CASSGVVFSNEQFF.

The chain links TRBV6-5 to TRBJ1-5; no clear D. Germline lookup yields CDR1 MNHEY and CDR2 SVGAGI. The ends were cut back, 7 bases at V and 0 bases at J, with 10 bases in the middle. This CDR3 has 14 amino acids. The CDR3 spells CASIGYISNQPQHF. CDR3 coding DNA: TGTGCCAGCATAGGTTATATTAGCAATCAGCCCCAGCATTTT.

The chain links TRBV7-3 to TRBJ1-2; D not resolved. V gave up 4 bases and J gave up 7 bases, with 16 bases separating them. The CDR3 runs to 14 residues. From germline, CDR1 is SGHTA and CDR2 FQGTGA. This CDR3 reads CASSSGSAALGYTF. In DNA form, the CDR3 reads TGTGCCAGCAGCTCCGGGTCAGCGGCGCTTGGCTACACCTTC.

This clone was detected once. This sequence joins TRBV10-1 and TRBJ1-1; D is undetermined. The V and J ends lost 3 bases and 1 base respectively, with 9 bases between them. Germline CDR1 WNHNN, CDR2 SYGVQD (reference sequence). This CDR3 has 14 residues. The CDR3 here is CASSESPWNTEAFF. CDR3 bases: TGCGCCAGCAGTGAAAGTCCATGGAACACTGAAGCTTTCTTT.

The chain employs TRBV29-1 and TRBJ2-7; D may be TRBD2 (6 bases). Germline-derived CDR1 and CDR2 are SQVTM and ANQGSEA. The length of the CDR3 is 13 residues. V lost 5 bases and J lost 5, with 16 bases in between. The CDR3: CSVRRDSINEQYF. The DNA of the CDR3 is TGCAGCGTTCGTCGGGACTCAATCAACGAGCAGTACTTC.

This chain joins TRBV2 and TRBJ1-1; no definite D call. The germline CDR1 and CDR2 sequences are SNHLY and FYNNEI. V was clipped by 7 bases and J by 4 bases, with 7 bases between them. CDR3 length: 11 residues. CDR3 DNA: TGTGCCAGCACCACGATCACTGAAGCTTTCTTT. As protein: CASTTITEAFF.

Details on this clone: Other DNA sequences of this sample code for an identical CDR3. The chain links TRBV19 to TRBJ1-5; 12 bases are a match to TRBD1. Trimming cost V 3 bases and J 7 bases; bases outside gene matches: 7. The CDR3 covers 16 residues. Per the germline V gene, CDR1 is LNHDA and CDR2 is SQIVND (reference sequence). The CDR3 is CASSIPGQGARQPQHF. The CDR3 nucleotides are TGTGCCAGTAGTATCCCGGGACAGGGGGCTAGGCAGCCCCAGCATTTT.

The CDR3 here is CASLLRDGYTF. For the CDR3, the DNA is TGTGCCAGCCTGCTCCGGGATGGCTACACCTTC. The genes are TRBV28 and TRBJ1-2; D uncertain. There are 11 residues in the CDR3. V was cut by 8 bases and J by 6 bases, with 10 bases left in between. Per the germline V gene, CDR1 is MDHEN and CDR2 is SYDVKM.

The CDR3 loop is CASSSLAGTEAFF. CDR3 DNA sequence: TGTGCCAGCAGCTCCCTCGCAGGTACTGAAGCTTTCTTT. The chain links TRBV7-9 to TRBJ1-1; D unresolved. The germline V gene has CDR1 SEHNR and CDR2 FQNEAQ (reference sequence). The CDR3 is 13 amino acids. The V and J ends lost 4 bases and 5 bases respectively, with 11 bases between them.

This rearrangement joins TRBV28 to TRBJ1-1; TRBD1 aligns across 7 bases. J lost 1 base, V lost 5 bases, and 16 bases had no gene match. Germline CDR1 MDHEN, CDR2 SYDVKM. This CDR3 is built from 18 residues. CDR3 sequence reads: CASSTHLRRGRGNTEAFF. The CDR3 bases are TGTGCCAGCAGTACTCACCTCCGGAGGGGGCGGGGGAACACTGAAGCTTTCTTT.